This passage covers 14 T cell receptor beta chains from one sample sequenced in a study of blood T cell repertoires in COVID-19. The method was immunoSEQ multiplex PCR; TCRdb's version includes in-frame clones alone and lacks a portion of them. The profile shows over 100,000 clones, roughly 90% of them singletons. The sample comprised peripheral blood. These TCRs come from a middle-aged man with acute or convalescent COVID-19.

J is TRBJ1-6 and V is TRBV6-6; D ambiguous. Germline V gives CDR1 MNHNY, CDR2 SVGAGI (reference sequence). This CDR3 spans 14 amino acids. V dropped 7 bases and J dropped 7 bases, with 14 bases sitting between them. Written as DNA, the CDR3 is TGTGCCAGCACCTCGGGAGCCAGAAATTCACCCCTCCACTTT. Translation gives CASTSGARNSPLHF.

CDR3 loop: CASSLGARDNTDTQYF. The CDR3, as DNA: TGTGCCAGCAGCTTAGGGGCGCGGGATAACACAGATACGCAGTATTTT. The genes are TRBV11-3 and TRBJ2-3; possible D gene TRBD2, 6 bases. The V gene lost 1 base and the J gene lost 2 bases, with 13 bases spanning the gap. Germline CDR1 SGHNT, CDR2 YENEEA. There are 16 residues in the CDR3.

The chain combines TRBV15 with TRBJ2-3; TRBD2 matches at 7 bases. Per germline, CDR1 LNHNV and CDR2 YYDKDF (reference sequence). V lost 0 bases to trimming and J lost 6 bases; unmatched junction nucleotides: 6. There are 15 residues in the CDR3. The CDR3 region has the DNA TGTGCCACCAGCAGAGAGCGGGGGAAGTTGGATACGCAGTATTTT. Amino acids: CATSRERGKLDTQYF. The variable domain in full, completed from reference TRBV15 and TRBJ2-3, reads DAMVIQNPRYQVTQFGKPVTLSCSQTLNHNVMYWYQQKSSQAPKLLFHYYDKDFNNEADTPDNFQSRRPNTSFCFLDIRSPGLGDTAMYLCATSRERGKLDTQYFGPGTRLTVL.

The chain joins TRBV30 to TRBJ1-1; possible D gene TRBD1, 5 bases. CDR3 length: 14 residues. V was trimmed by 4 bases and J by 0 bases, leaving 12 bases between them. Germline-derived CDR1 and CDR2 are GTSNPN and SVGIG (reference sequence). The DNA for the CDR3 is TGTGCCTGGACCGGGGGGGTCTTGAACACTGAAGCTTTCTTT. Its translation: CAWTGGVLNTEAFF. Drawing the rest from reference TRBV30 and TRBJ1-1, the complete variable domain is SQTIHQWPATLVQPVGSPLSLECTVEGTSNPNLYWYRQAAGRGLQLLFYSVGIGQISSEVPQNLSASRPQDRQFILSSKKLLLSDSGFYLCAWTGGVLNTEAFFGQGTRLTVV.

This chain links TRBV7-3 with TRBJ2-3; D might be TRBD2 (6 bases). Germline CDR1 reads SGHTA; CDR2 reads FQGTGA. V shed 5 bases and J shed 0 bases, with 12 bases lying between them. The CDR3 is 15 residues long. The CDR3 sequence: CASSPRGISTDTQYF. The CDR3 bases are TGTGCCAGCAGCCCTCGGGGGATAAGCACAGATACGCAGTATTTT.

V is TRBV20-1 and J is TRBJ2-1, with 11 positions matching TRBD2. Germline CDR1 is DFQATT and CDR2 is SNEGSKA (reference sequence). V lost 3 bases and J lost 6; bases outside the gene matches: 4. The CDR3 covers 14 residues. CDR3 DNA sequence: TGCAGTGCTAGTCGACTAGCGGGGCTCAATGAGCAGTTCTTC. Translation: CSASRLAGLNEQFF.

This clone was observed a handful of times. V is TRBV5-6 and J is TRBJ2-5; 9 nucleotides agree with TRBD1. V lost 5 bases to trimming and J lost 4 bases; unmatched junction nucleotides: 9. This CDR3 region has 15 residues. CDR1 and CDR2 (germline): SGHDT, YYEEEE. The CDR3 DNA reads TGTGCCAGCAGTCGCCCCGGGACAGGGAGAGAGACCCAGTACTTC. Translation gives CASSRPGTGRETQYF.

This clone was detected a few times. The chain links TRBV11-3 to TRBJ2-7, with TRBD1 as a possible D gene (6 bases). CDR3 size: 13 residues. V shed 4 bases and J shed 3 bases, with 10 bases lying between them. In germline, CDR1 is SGHNT, CDR2 YENEEA. This CDR3 is CASSSSTGYEQYF. CDR3 bases: TGTGCCAGCAGCTCCTCGACAGGCTACGAGCAGTACTTC.

The chain carries TRBV5-1 and TRBJ2-2; 8 nucleotides agree with TRBD2. Germline loops: CDR1 SGHRS, CDR2 YFSETQ. V shed 0 bases and J 4 bases; nucleotides not matched to a gene: 8. The CDR3 sequence is 17 residues long. CDR3 loop: CASSLGLAGGGTGELFF. In DNA, the CDR3 is TGCGCCAGCAGCTTGGGGCTAGCGGGCGGAGGCACCGGGGAGCTGTTTTTT.

The chain recombines TRBV9 with TRBJ1-5; TRBD1 is a possible D gene (5 bases). V was trimmed by 2 bases and J by 3 bases, leaving 9 bases between them. The V gene's germline CDR1 is SGDLS and CDR2 YYNGEE. The CDR3 covers 14 residues. The CDR3 protein is CASSVGPDNQPQHF. CDR3 in DNA: TGTGCCAGCAGCGTGGGGCCGGACAATCAGCCCCAGCATTTT.

V gene TRBV19 combines with J gene TRBJ2-1, with TRBD2 matching 7 bases. The CDR3 spans 16 residues. Germline CDR1 LNHDA, CDR2 SQIVND (reference sequence). After removal of 9 bases from V and 0 bases from J, the junction contained 11 bases not matched to a gene. As DNA, the CDR3 is TGTGCCAGAATATCTCAGGGCGGGAGCTCCTACAATGAGCAGTTCTTC. This gives the protein CARISQGGSSYNEQFF.

The chain couples TRBV5-6 to TRBJ2-5, with D possibly TRBD2 on 6 matching bases. Looked up from germline, CDR1 is SGHDT and CDR2 is YYEEEE. The length of the CDR3 is 14 residues. V lost 4 bases and J lost 5, with 15 bases in between. Here the CDR3 DNA reads TGTGCCAGCAGCAAGCCCGCTGGGGGGGAGACCCAGTACTTC. It encodes CASSKPAGGETQYF. Drawing the rest from reference TRBV5-6 and TRBJ2-5, the complete variable domain is DAGVTQSPTHLIKTRGQQVTLRCSPKSGHDTVSWYQQALGQGPQFIFQYYEEEERQRGNFPDRFSGHQFPNYSSELNVNALLLGDSALYLCASSKPAGGETQYFGPGTRLLVL.

V and J are TRBV4-1 and TRBJ2-7; 11 bases map to TRBD2. V lost 1 base, J lost 0 bases, and 2 bases stayed unmatched. Germline-derived CDR1 and CDR2 are MGHRA and YSYEKL. This CDR3 region has 16 residues. The CDR3 sequence: CASSQGLAGLSYEQYF. CDR3 coding DNA: TGCGCCAGCAGCCAAGGACTAGCGGGACTCTCCTACGAGCAGTACTTC.

This chain links TRBV27 with TRBJ2-7; 7 nucleotides align to TRBD1. CDR3 length: 14 amino acids. Germline V lookup: CDR1 MNHEY, CDR2 SMNVEV (reference sequence). V was clipped by 3 bases and J by 2 bases; unmatched bases: 4. The CDR3 nucleotides are TGTGCCAGCAGTTTCCAAGGACAGGCCTACGAGCAGTACTTC. Protein sequence: CASSFQGQAYEQYF.